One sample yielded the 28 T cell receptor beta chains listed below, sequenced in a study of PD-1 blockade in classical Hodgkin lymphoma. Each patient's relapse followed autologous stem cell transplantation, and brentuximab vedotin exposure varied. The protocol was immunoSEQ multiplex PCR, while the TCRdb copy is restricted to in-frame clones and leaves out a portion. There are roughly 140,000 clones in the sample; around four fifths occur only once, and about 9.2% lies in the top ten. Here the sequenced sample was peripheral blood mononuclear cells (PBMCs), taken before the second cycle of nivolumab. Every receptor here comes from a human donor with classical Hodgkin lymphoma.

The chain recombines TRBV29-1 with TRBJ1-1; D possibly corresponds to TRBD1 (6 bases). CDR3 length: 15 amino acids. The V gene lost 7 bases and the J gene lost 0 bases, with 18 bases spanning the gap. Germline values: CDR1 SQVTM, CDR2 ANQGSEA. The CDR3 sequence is CSGGMGAFMNTEAFF. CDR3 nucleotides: TGCAGCGGCGGCATGGGGGCCTTTATGAACACTGAAGCTTTCTTT.

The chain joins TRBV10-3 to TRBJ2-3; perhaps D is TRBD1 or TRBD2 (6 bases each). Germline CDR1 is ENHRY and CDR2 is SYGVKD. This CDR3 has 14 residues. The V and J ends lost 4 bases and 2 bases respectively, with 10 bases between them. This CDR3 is CAISVRGDTDTQYF. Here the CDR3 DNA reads TGTGCCATCAGTGTGAGGGGGGACACAGATACGCAGTATTTT.

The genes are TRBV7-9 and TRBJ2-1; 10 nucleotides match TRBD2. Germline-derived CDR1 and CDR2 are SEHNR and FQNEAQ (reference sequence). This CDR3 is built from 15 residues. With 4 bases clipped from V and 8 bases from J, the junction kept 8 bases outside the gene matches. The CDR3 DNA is TGTGCCAGCAGCTACGTAGGAGCGGGAGGGCATGAGCAGTTCTTC. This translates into CASSYVGAGGHEQFF. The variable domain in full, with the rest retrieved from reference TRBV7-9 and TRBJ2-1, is DTGVSQNPRHKITKRGQNVTFRCDPISEHNRLYWYRQTLGQGPEFLTYFQNEAQLEKSRLLSDRFSAERPKGSFSTLEIQRTEQGDSAMYLCASSYVGAGGHEQFFGPGTRLTVL.

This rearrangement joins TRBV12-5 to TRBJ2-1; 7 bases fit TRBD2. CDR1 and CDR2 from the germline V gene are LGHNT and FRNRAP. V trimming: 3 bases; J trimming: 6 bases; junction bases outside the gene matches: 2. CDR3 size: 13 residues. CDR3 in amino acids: CASGLLAINEQFF. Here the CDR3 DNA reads TGTGCTAGTGGTTTACTAGCGATCAATGAGCAGTTCTTC.

The CDR3 protein is CASSHQGAGRENEQFF. The CDR3 DNA follows: TGTGCCAGCAGCCACCAGGGGGCGGGTCGGGAGAATGAGCAGTTCTTC. This chain uses TRBV14 with TRBJ2-1; 8 positions match TRBD1. V gave up 3 bases and J gave up 7 bases; unmatched junction bases: 11. This CDR3 has 16 amino acids. CDR1 is SGHDN and CDR2 is FVKESK in the germline V gene.

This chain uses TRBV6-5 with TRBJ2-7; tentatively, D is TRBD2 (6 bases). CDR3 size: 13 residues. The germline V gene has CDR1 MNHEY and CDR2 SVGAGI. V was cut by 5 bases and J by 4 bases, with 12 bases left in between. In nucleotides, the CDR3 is TGTGCCAGCAGTGCGGGACCCGGGTACGAGCAGTACTTC. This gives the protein CASSAGPGYEQYF.

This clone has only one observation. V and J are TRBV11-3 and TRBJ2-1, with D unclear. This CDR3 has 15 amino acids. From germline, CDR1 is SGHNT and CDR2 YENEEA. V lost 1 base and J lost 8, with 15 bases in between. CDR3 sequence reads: CASSLGADLRDEQFF. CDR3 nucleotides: TGTGCCAGCAGCTTAGGGGCAGACCTAAGGGATGAGCAGTTCTTC.

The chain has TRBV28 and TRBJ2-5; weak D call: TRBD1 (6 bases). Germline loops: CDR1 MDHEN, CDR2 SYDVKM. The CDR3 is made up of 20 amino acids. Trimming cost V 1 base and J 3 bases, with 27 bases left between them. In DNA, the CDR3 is TGTGCCAGCAGTTTATCCCCAGGGCCCAGGGACCCGAGGGGGAAAGAGACCCAGTACTTC. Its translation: CASSLSPGPRDPRGKETQYF.

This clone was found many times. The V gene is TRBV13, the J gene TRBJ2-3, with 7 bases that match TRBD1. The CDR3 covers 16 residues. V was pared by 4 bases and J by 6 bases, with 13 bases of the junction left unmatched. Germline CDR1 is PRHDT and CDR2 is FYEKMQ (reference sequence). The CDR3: CASSSTPDRVGDTQYF. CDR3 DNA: TGTGCCAGCAGCTCCACCCCTGACAGGGTGGGGGATACGCAGTATTTT. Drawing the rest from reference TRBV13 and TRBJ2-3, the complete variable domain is AAGVIQSPRHLIKEKRETATLKCYPIPRHDTVYWYQQGPGQDPQFLISFYEKMQSDKGSIPDRFSAQQFSDYHSELNMSSLELGDSALYFCASSSTPDRVGDTQYFGPGTRLTVL.

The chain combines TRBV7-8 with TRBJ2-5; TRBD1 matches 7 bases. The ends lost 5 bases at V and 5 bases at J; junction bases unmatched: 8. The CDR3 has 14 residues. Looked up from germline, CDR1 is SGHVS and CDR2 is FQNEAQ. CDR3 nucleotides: TGTGCCAGCAGCGGCTACAGGGGACGCGAGACCCAGTACTTC. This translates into CASSGYRGRETQYF.

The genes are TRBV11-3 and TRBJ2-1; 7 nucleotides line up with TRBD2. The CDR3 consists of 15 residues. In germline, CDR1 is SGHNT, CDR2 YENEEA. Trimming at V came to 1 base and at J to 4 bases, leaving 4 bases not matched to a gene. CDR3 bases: TGTGCCAGCAGCTTAGGGGGGGGACTTTACAATGAGCAGTTCTTC. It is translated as CASSLGGGLYNEQFF.

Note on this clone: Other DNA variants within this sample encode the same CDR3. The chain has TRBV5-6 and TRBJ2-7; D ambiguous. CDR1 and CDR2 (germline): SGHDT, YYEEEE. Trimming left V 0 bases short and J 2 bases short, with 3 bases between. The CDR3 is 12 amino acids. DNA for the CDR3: TGTGCCAGCAGCTTGGCCCCCTACGAGCAGTACTTC. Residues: CASSLAPYEQYF.

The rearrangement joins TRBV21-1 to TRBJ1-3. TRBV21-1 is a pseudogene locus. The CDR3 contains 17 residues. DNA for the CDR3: TGTGCCAGCAGCCCATCGCTCGGGGCCCTCTCTGGAAACACCATATATTTT. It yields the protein CASSPSLGALSGNTIYF.

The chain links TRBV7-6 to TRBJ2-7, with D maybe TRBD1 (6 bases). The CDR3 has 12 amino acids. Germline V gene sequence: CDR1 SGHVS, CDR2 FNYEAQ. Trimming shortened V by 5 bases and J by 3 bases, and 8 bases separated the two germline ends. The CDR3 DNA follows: TGTGCCAGCAGCAACAGGGTCTACGAGCAGTACTTC. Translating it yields CASSNRVYEQYF. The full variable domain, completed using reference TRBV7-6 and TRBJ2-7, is GAGVSQSPRYKVTKRGQDVALRCDPISGHVSLYWYRQALGQGPEFLTYFNYEAQQDKSGLPNDRFSAERPEGSISTLTIQRTEQRDSAMYRCASSNRVYEQYFGPGTRLTVT.

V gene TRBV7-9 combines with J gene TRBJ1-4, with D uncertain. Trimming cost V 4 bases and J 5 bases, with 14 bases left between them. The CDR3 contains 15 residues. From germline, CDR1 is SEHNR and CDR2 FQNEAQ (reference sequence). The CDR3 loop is CASSSRSSPNEKLFF. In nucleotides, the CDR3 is TGTGCCAGCAGCTCCCGGTCCTCACCAAATGAAAAACTGTTTTTT. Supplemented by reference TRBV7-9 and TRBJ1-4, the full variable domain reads DTGVSQNPRHKITKRGQNVTFRCDPISEHNRLYWYRQTLGQGPEFLTYFQNEAQLEKSRLLSDRFSAERPKGSFSTLEIQRTEQGDSAMYLCASSSRSSPNEKLFFGSGTQLSVL.

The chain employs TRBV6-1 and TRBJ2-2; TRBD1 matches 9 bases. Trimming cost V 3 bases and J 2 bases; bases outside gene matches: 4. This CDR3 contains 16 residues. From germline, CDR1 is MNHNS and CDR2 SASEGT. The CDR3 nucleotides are TGTGCCAGCAGTGACTACAGGGGGCAAAACACCGGGGAGCTGTTTTTT. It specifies CASSDYRGQNTGELFF.

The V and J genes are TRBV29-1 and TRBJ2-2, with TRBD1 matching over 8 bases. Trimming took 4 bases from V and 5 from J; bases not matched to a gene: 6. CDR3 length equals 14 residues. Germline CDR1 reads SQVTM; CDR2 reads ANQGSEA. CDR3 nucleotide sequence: TGCAGCGTTGGCGGACAGGGAGGAACCGGGGAGCTGTTTTTT. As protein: CSVGGQGGTGELFF.

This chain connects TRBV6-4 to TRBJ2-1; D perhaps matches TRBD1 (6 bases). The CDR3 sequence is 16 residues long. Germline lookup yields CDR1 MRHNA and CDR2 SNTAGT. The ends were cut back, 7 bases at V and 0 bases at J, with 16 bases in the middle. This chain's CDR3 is CASNMRTESSYNEQFF. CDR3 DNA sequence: TGTGCCAGCAACATGAGGACAGAGAGCTCCTACAATGAGCAGTTCTTC.

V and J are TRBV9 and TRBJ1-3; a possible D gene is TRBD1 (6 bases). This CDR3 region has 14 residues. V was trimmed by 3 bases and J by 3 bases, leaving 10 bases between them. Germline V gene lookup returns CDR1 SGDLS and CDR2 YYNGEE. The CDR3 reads CASSARGGGNTIYF. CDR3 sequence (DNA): TGTGCCAGCAGCGCAAGGGGGGGTGGAAACACCATATATTTT.

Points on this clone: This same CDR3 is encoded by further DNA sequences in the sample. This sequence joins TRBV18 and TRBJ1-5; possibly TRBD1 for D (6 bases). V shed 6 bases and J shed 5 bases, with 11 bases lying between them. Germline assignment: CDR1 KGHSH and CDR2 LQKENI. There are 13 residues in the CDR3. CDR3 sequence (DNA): TGTGCCAGCTCGCCGGGGGGCGATCAGCCCCAGCATTTT. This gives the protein CASSPGGDQPQHF.

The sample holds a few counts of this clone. The CDR3 protein is CASGQQTGSGNTIYF. The CDR3 nucleotides are TGTGCTAGTGGCCAGCAGACAGGTTCTGGAAACACCATATATTTT. This chain connects TRBV12-5 to TRBJ1-3, with D possibly being TRBD1 (6 bases). CDR1 LGHNT and CDR2 FRNRAP come from the germline V gene. The CDR3 extends over 15 amino acids. V dropped 6 bases and J dropped 1 base, with 13 bases sitting between them.

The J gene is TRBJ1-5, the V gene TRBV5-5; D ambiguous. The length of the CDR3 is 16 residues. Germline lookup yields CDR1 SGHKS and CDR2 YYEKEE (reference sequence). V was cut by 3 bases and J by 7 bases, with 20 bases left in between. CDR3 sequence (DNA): TGTGCCAGCAGCTCGGGCCCTCCTTTTAATGGCCAGCCCCAGCATTTT. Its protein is CASSSGPPFNGQPQHF.

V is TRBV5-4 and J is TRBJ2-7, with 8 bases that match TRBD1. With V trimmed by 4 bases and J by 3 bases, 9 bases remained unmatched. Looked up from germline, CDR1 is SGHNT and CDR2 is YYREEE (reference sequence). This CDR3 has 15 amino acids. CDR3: CASSRDRGGIYEQYF. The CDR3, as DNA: TGTGCCAGCAGCCGAGACAGGGGTGGTATCTACGAGCAGTACTTC.

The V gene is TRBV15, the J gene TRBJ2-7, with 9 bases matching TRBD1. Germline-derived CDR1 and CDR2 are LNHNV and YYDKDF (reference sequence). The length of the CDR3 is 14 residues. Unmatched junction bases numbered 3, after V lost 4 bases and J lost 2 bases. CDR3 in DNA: TGTGCCACCAGCAATAGACAGGGGGCCTACGAGCAGTACTTC. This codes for CATSNRQGAYEQYF. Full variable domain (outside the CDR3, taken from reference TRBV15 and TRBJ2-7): DAMVIQNPRYQVTQFGKPVTLSCSQTLNHNVMYWYQQKSSQAPKLLFHYYDKDFNNEADTPDNFQSRRPNTSFCFLDIRSPGLGDTAMYLCATSNRQGAYEQYFGPGTRLTVT.

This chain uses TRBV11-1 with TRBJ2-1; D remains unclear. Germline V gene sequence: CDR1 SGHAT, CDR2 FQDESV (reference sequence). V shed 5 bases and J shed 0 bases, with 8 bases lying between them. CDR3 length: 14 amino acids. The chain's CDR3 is CASSRRVSYNEQFF. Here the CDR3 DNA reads TGTGCCAGCAGCCGACGCGTCTCCTACAATGAGCAGTTCTTC. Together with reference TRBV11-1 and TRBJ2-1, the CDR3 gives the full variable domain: EAEVAQSPRYKITEKSQAVAFWCDPISGHATLYWYRQILGQGPELLVQFQDESVVDDSQLPKDRFSAERLKGVDSTLKIQPAELGDSAMYLCASSRRVSYNEQFFGPGTRLTVL.

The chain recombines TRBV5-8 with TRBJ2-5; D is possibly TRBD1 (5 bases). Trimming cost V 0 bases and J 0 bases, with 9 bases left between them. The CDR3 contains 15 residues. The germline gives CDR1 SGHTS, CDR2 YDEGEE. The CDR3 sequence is CASSLGAGNQETQYF. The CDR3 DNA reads TGTGCCAGCAGCTTGGGGGCAGGGAACCAAGAGACCCAGTACTTC.

The CDR3 bases are TGTGCAAGTCGCTTAGACAGGGATAACTATGGCTACACCTTC. This sequence encodes CASRLDRDNYGYTF. The chain combines TRBV12-2 with TRBJ1-2; TRBD1 reflects the table's D call only, with no check against the DNA. TRBV12-2 is a known pseudogene. This CDR3 is built from 14 residues.

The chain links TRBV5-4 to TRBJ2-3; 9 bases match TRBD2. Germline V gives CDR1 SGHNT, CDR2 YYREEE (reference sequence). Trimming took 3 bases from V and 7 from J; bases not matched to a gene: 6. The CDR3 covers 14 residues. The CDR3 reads CASSSSGVVNTQYF. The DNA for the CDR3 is TGTGCCAGCAGCTCTAGCGGGGTTGTTAATACGCAGTATTTT.